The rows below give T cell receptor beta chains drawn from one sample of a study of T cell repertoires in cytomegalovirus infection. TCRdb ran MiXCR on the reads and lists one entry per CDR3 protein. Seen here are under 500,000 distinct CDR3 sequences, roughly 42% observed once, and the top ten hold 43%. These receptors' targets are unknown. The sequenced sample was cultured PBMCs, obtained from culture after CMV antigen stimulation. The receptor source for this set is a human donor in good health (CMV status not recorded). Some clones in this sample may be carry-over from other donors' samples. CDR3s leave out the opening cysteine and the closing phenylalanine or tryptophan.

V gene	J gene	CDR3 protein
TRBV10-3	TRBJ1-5	AIRSGTGGGQPQH
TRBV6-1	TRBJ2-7	ASRKLAADDYEQY
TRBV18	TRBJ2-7	ASSPGGQGGEQY
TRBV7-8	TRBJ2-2	ASSLTSGRLTGELF
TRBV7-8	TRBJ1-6	ASSTKSGTWDSPLH
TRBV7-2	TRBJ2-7	ASSSAGLQPHEQY
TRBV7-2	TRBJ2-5	ASSPERETQY
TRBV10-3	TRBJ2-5	AISASGRPYQETQY
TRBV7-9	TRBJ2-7	ASSFLAASYEQY
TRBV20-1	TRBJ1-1	SARRGPNTEAF
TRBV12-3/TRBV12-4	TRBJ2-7	ASSPIFRPYEQY
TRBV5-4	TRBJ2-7	ASSRRGQLGYEQY
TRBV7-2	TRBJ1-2	ASSYLGQAGGYGYT
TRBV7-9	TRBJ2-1	ASSSRDRVIYDEQF